This T cell receptor (beta chain) originates from a study of vaccination and CD4 T cells after COVID-19. Points on this clonotype: The antigen remains unidentified.

V lost 3 bases and J lost 5; bases outside the gene matches: 9. The germline CDR1 and CDR2 sequences are SGHTA and FQGNSA. This CDR3 has 16 amino acids. Indicated time point: late sampling 161 to 241 days after vaccination in three convalescent patients. Described treatment: roughly nine-day PBMC culture with coronavirus spike peptide pools or control peptides (ViraFEST assay). Sequencing of cultured CD4+ T cell DNA used the Oncomine TCR Beta short-read assay. TCRdb re-called the PCR reads through MiXCR, storing one row per CDR3 protein. Of about 17,000 distinct CDR3 sequences listed, around 47% were seen once; the top ten hold 20%.

The starting material was CD4+ T cells from blood, cultured in vitro, obtained about 7 months after SARS-CoV-2 vaccination. The source of this sequence is a human donor who had recovered from COVID-19. The chain couples TRBV7-2 to TRBJ2-1, with 8 bases that match TRBD2. CDR3 region: CASSFITGLVNNEQFF. The CDR3 nucleotides are TGTGCCAGCAGCTTTATAACGGGACTAGTGAACAATGAGCAGTTCTTC.